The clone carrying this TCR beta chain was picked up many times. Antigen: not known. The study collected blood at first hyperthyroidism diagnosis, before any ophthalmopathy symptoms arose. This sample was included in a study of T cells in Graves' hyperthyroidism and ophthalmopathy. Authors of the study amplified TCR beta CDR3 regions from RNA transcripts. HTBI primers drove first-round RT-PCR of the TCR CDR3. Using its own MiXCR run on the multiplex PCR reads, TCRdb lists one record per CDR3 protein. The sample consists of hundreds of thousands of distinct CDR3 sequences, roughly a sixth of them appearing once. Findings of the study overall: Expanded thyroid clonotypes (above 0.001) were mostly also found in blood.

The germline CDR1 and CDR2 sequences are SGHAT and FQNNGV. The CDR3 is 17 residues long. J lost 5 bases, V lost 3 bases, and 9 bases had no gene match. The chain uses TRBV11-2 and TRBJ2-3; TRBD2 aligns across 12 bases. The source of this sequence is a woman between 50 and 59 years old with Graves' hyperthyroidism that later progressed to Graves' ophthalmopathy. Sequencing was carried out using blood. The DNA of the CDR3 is TGTGCCAGCAGCTTGGCCACTAGCGGGGGGCCCAGAGATACGCAGTATTTT. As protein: CASSLATSGGPRDTQYF.